A single sample is the source of the 3 T cell receptor beta chains below, sequenced in a study of cytomegalovirus exposure and HLA in healthy donors. A multiplex PCR was run with 60 Vbeta primers and 13 Jbeta primers. Repertoires were generated with immunoSEQ multiplex PCR, while TCRdb's copy carries only in-frame clones and drops some. The table includes around 110,000 clones, about 86% detected once. Sequencing was performed on PBMCs. Every receptor here comes from a woman aged 25 to 39 in good health and CMV-seronegative.

CDR3 sequence (DNA): TGTGCCATCAGGAACGGGACTAGCGGGGACGAGCAGTACTTC. Translation gives CAIRNGTSGDEQYF. V is TRBV10-3 and J is TRBJ2-7; 13 bases align to TRBD2. This CDR3 spans 14 amino acids. CDR1 and CDR2 from the germline V gene are ENHRY and SYGVKD. Trimming removed 6 bases from V and 5 bases from J; junction bases left unmatched: 4.

The chain is built from TRBV4-1 and TRBJ2-7, with a tentative D call TRBD2 (6 bases). The CDR3 extends over 14 amino acids. V was shortened by 0 bases and J by 2 bases, with 8 bases between the two germline ends. Germline lookup yields CDR1 MGHRA and CDR2 YSYEKL. The CDR3 spells CASSQDRGAYEQYF. For the CDR3, the DNA is TGCGCCAGCAGCCAAGATCGCGGGGCCTACGAGCAGTACTTC.

This clone appeared once. The CDR3 DNA follows: TGCGCCAGCAGCTTGACCGGGACTAGTGGAATGAATGAGCAGTTCTTC. Translated, it gives CASSLTGTSGMNEQFF. The V gene is TRBV5-1, the J gene TRBJ2-1, with 8 bases that match TRBD2. After removal of 1 base from V and 7 bases from J, the junction contained 10 bases not matched to a gene. The CDR3 contains 16 residues. The germline gives CDR1 SGHRS, CDR2 YFSETQ.